Below are 30 T cell receptor beta chains sequenced from a single sample in a study of T cell repertoires in cytomegalovirus infection (dated by TCRdb to between 2018 and 2021). The treatment or condition label corresponds to: in vitro stimulation with specific CMV peptide epitopes to enrich CMV-specific T cells. No antigen has been identified for these receptors. Sequencing relied on an Illumina HiSeq 1500. Using fastp trimming at Q25 and MiXCR clonotype assembly, TCRdb reanalyzed the public sequencing data and kept in-frame beta chains. Identical CDR3 protein sequences are pooled into one entry, listed with their most common genes and DNA. The sample yields hundreds of thousands of distinct CDR3 sequences; roughly a third were counted once. In total, the top ten clones hold roughly 15% of the sample. The specimen comprised cultured PBMCs, sampled from culture after CMV antigen stimulation. The receptors originated from a human donor in good health (CMV status not recorded). Some clones in this sample may be carry-over from other donors' samples.

Ten or more counts support this clonotype. The V gene is TRBV7-9, the J gene TRBJ2-3, with D possibly being TRBD2 (6 bases). Per the germline V gene, CDR1 is SEHNR and CDR2 is FQNEAQ (reference sequence). CDR3 length: 15 residues. With 3 bases removed from V and 3 bases from J, the gap between germline ends came to 13 bases. This chain's CDR3 is CASSLRDGGTDTQYF. CDR3 nucleotide sequence: TGTGCCAGCAGCTTGCGGGACGGTGGAACAGATACGCAGTATTTT.

The CDR3 protein is CATSRQSGEGRVGNQPQHF. Here the CDR3 DNA reads TGTGCCACCAGCAGACAGTCTGGGGAGGGCAGAGTCGGCAATCAGCCCCAGCATTTT. This sequence joins TRBV15 and TRBJ1-5; D is undetermined. The CDR3 runs to 19 residues. Germline V gives CDR1 LNHNV, CDR2 YYDKDF (reference sequence). Trimming stripped 2 bases from V and 2 bases from J, with 22 bases between.

This clonotype was observed a handful of times. The chain couples TRBV9 to TRBJ2-1; the D is unclear. Germline lookup yields CDR1 SGDLS and CDR2 YYNGEE. V was cut by 0 bases and J by 2 bases, with 12 bases left in between. This CDR3 spans 16 amino acids. The CDR3 sequence is CASSVDGRPPYNEQFF. As DNA, the CDR3 is TGTGCCAGCAGCGTAGACGGTAGGCCACCCTACAATGAGCAGTTCTTC.

This clonotype was seen a handful of times. This rearrangement joins TRBV12-3 or TRBV12-4 to TRBJ2-1; the D is unclear. CDR3 length: 13 residues. Trimming stripped 7 bases from V and 9 bases from J, with 16 bases between. This CDR3 is CASKLLELGEQFF. CDR3 nucleotide sequence: TGTGCCAGCAAGCTCTTAGAGCTCGGTGAGCAGTTCTTC.

The chain recombines TRBV7-9 with TRBJ1-2; D not certain. Trimming took off 5 bases at V and 8 bases at J, with 15 bases between the two ends. Germline CDR1 SEHNR, CDR2 FQNEAQ (reference sequence). The CDR3 is 13 amino acids. CDR3: CASSILERVGYTF. CDR3 coding DNA: TGTGCCAGCAGCATACTGGAAAGAGTCGGCTACACCTTC.

This clonotype was observed a handful of times. The V gene is TRBV28, the J gene TRBJ1-2, with unresolved D. Germline CDR1 and CDR2: MDHEN and SYDVKM. The CDR3 is made up of 13 amino acids. Trimming left V 6 bases short and J 8 bases short, with 16 bases between. CDR3 residues: CASRPSGSRGYTF. The DNA for the CDR3 is TGTGCCAGCAGGCCTTCGGGTTCCCGCGGCTACACCTTC.

This clonotype was detected a few times. The rearrangement uses TRBV11-2 and TRBJ2-7, with D possibly called TRBD1 or TRBD2 (5 bases each). Per germline, CDR1 SGHAT and CDR2 FQNNGV. Trimming stripped 1 base from V and 3 bases from J, with 10 bases between. The CDR3 is 14 amino acids. This CDR3 reads CASSLAGRIYEQYF. The CDR3 coding sequence is TGTGCCAGCAGCTTAGCGGGACGGATCTACGAGCAGTACTTC.

This chain joins TRBV18 and TRBJ2-1; 7 bases line up with TRBD1. J gave up 6 bases and V 3 bases, and 11 bases lay outside the gene matches. This CDR3 contains 16 residues. CDR1 is KGHSH and CDR2 is LQKENI in the germline V gene. This CDR3 is CASSPPTRAGGNEQFF. The CDR3 bases are TGTGCCAGCTCACCCCCCACGAGGGCAGGGGGCAATGAGCAGTTCTTC.

This rearrangement joins TRBV7-2 to TRBJ1-2; TRBD1 matches at 7 bases. Germline values: CDR1 SGHTA, CDR2 FQGNSA. The CDR3 covers 13 residues. The V gene end was trimmed by 7 bases and the J gene end by 4 bases; junction bases not matched to a gene: 6. The CDR3 region is CASNKDRFYGYTF. The CDR3 DNA reads TGTGCCAGCAACAAGGACAGGTTCTATGGCTACACCTTC.

In its sample, this clonotype was seen a few times. This chain connects TRBV6-6 to TRBJ2-1; TRBD2 matches 15 bases. The CDR3 extends over 21 amino acids. The trim removed 0 bases at V and 3 bases at J, leaving 12 bases unmatched. Germline V lookup: CDR1 MNHNY, CDR2 SVGAGI (reference sequence). The CDR3: CASSYSKDGTSGRPGYNEQFF. The DNA for the CDR3 is TGTGCCAGCAGTTACTCGAAAGATGGGACTAGCGGGAGGCCCGGCTACAATGAGCAGTTCTTC.

The V and J genes are TRBV2 and TRBJ1-1, with a weak D call TRBD1 (5 bases). The germline V gene encodes CDR1 SNHLY and CDR2 FYNNEI. This CDR3 is built from 13 residues. The V end lost 3 bases, the J end lost 2 bases, and 7 bases lay between the germline ends. CDR3 loop: CASSDRENTEAFF. CDR3 DNA: TGTGCCAGCAGTGACAGGGAAAACACTGAAGCTTTCTTT.

This clonotype was counted at least ten times. The rearrangement uses TRBV7-8 and TRBJ2-7; TRBD2 is a possible D gene (5 bases). Trimming took 0 bases from V and 0 from J, leaving 15 bases between them. CDR1 and CDR2 (germline): SGHVS, FQNEAQ. The CDR3 consists of 17 residues. In nucleotides, the CDR3 is TGTGCCAGCAGCTTAGCCCCGACATCTCGGGGCTCCTACGAGCAGTACGTC. Translated: CASSLAPTSRGSYEQYV.

The chain has TRBV12-3 or TRBV12-4 and TRBJ1-2; D uncertain. Trimming removed 1 base from V and 7 bases from J, with 10 bases in between. The CDR3 is made up of 13 amino acids. CDR3 protein: CASSLGGGRGYTF. As DNA, the CDR3 is TGTGCCAGCAGTTTAGGGGGTGGTCGTGGCTACACCTTC.

Ten or more counts support this clonotype. The rearrangement joins TRBV12-3 or TRBV12-4 to TRBJ2-1, with 8 bases fitting TRBD2. The CDR3 extends over 14 amino acids. V trimming: 4 bases; J trimming: 6 bases; junction bases outside the gene matches: 5. CDR3 in amino acids: CASSSGTSGNEQFF. The CDR3 nucleotides are TGTGCCAGCAGTTCCGGGACTAGTGGCAATGAGCAGTTCTTC.

V is TRBV19 and J is TRBJ2-2; 8 bases map to TRBD2. This CDR3 comprises 15 residues. Germline CDR1 and CDR2: LNHDA and SQIVND (reference sequence). V was clipped by 7 bases and J by 2 bases; unmatched bases: 6. The CDR3 DNA is TGTGCCAGTACCCAACGGGGGGGAAACACCGGGGAGCTGTTTTTT. Protein product: CASTQRGGNTGELFF.

In this sample, this clonotype turned up a few times. The chain combines TRBV20-1 with TRBJ2-3; tentatively, D is TRBD2 (6 bases). CDR1 and CDR2 from the germline V gene are DFQATT and SNEGSKA (reference sequence). V was clipped by 6 bases and J by 0 bases, with 22 bases between them. CDR3 size: 17 residues. This CDR3 is CSATVSGVGVSTDTQYF. The DNA of the CDR3 is TGCAGTGCCACGGTTTCGGGAGTTGGTGTCAGCACAGATACGCAGTATTTT.

This CDR3 reads CASSGGIAGNPFNEQFF. DNA of the CDR3: TGTGCCAGCAGCGGGGGAATAGCCGGAAACCCCTTCAATGAGCAGTTCTTC. This chain uses TRBV7-6 with TRBJ2-1; D assignment may be TRBD1 or TRBD2 (5 bases each). V lost 5 bases and J lost 6, with 23 bases in between. CDR1 and CDR2 from the germline V gene are SGHVS and FNYEAQ. This CDR3 is 17 amino acids long. Complete variable domain (other parts from reference TRBV7-6 and TRBJ2-1): GAGVSQSPRYKVTKRGQDVALRCDPISGHVSLYWYRQALGQGPEFLTYFNYEAQQDKSGLPNDRFSAERPEGSISTLTIQRTEQRDSAMYRCASSGGIAGNPFNEQFFGPGTRLTVL.

The gene calls are TRBV19 and TRBJ1-2; 7 nucleotides line up with TRBD1. The CDR3 runs to 13 residues. The trim removed 5 bases at V and 3 bases at J, leaving 3 bases unmatched. Per germline, CDR1 LNHDA and CDR2 SQIVND (reference sequence). In nucleotides, the CDR3 is TGTGCCAGTAGTCATACAGGGGACTATGGCTACACCTTC. It codes for CASSHTGDYGYTF.

This clonotype was observed at least ten times. Written as DNA, the CDR3 is TGTGCCAGCAGCAGGGGACTAGCGGTGACGAACACCGGGGAGCTGTTTTTT. It translates to CASSRGLAVTNTGELFF. The chain joins TRBV7-2 to TRBJ2-2; 11 bases align to TRBD2. The CDR3 loop spans 17 amino acids. Looked up from germline, CDR1 is SGHTA and CDR2 is FQGNSA. V dropped 5 bases and J dropped 0; count of bases not matched to a gene: 5.

Points on this clonotype: A junction end diverges from the germline sequence, so it may reflect a read error. CDR3 loop: CASSLANRPDTQYF. The CDR3 region has the DNA TGTGCCAGCAGTTTAGCTAATCGGCCAGATACGCAGTATTTT. The genes are TRBV7-9 and TRBJ2-3; D unclear. There are 14 residues in the CDR3. Per the germline V gene, CDR1 is SEHNR and CDR2 is FQNEAQ (reference sequence).

In this sample, this clonotype is medium-sized (0.01 to 0.1%). The genes are TRBV6-1 and TRBJ1-1; 8 bases agree with TRBD1. The V gene's germline CDR1 is MNHNS and CDR2 SASEGT. Trimming cost V 6 bases and J 4 bases; bases outside gene matches: 10. The CDR3 length is 15 residues. As DNA, the CDR3 is TGTGCCAGCAGCTACGAAACAGGGGGTGGCACTGAAGCTTTCTTT. Translating it yields CASSYETGGGTEAFF.

CDR3 amino acids: CASSHGTSLSSYEQYF. CDR3 sequence (DNA): TGTGCCAGCAGCCACGGGACTAGCTTAAGCTCCTACGAGCAGTACTTC. This rearrangement joins TRBV14 to TRBJ2-7, with TRBD2 matching 9 bases. Germline CDR1 and CDR2: SGHDN and FVKESK. V gave up 3 bases and J gave up 0 bases; unmatched junction bases: 6. The CDR3 has 16 residues.

This clonotype was observed a few times. The V call is TRBV7-2, the J call TRBJ1-2; D is uncertain. This CDR3 is built from 16 residues. The germline CDR1 and CDR2 sequences are SGHTA and FQGNSA. V lost 1 base, J lost 4 bases, and 16 bases lay in between. The CDR3 DNA is TGTGCCAGCAGCTTAGATTCCGGCACCGCCTCCTATGGCTACACCTTC. Amino acid sequence: CASSLDSGTASYGYTF. Complete variable domain (other parts from reference TRBV7-2 and TRBJ1-2): GAGVSQSPSNKVTEKGKDVELRCDPISGHTALYWYRQSLGQGLEFLIYFQGNSAPDKSGLPSDRFSAERTGGSVSTLTIQRTQQEDSAVYLCASSLDSGTASYGYTFGSGTRLTVV.

V is TRBV25-1 and J is TRBJ2-7; 8 nucleotides match TRBD2. Germline V lookup: CDR1 MGHDK, CDR2 SYGVNS. The CDR3 runs to 14 residues. Trimming cost V 4 bases and J 3 bases; bases outside gene matches: 5. DNA for the CDR3: TGTGCCAGCAGTGTCCACGGGGGGGGCTACGAGCAGTACTTC. Translated: CASSVHGGGYEQYF.

The rearrangement uses TRBV19 and TRBJ2-1; TRBD2 matches at 14 bases. The CDR3 runs to 17 residues. With 4 bases clipped from V and 9 bases from J, the junction kept 11 bases outside the gene matches. The V gene's germline CDR1 is LNHDA and CDR2 SQIVND (reference sequence). DNA for the CDR3: TGTGCCAGTAGTACTCAGATGGGACTAGCGGGAGTGGGTGAGCAGTTCTTC. Its translation: CASSTQMGLAGVGEQFF.

The genes are TRBV6-2 or TRBV6-3 and TRBJ1-3; weak D call: TRBD1 (5 bases). V lost 2 bases to trimming and J lost 1 base, with 12 bases between them. Germline CDR1 and CDR2: MNHEY and SVGEGT. This CDR3 spans 16 amino acids. CDR3 protein: CASSYGRGSSGNTIYF. The CDR3, as DNA: TGTGCCAGCAGTTACGGTCGGGGGTCATCTGGAAACACCATATATTTT.

The chain recombines TRBV12-3 or TRBV12-4 with TRBJ1-1, with D uncertain. The CDR3 contains 14 residues. V was clipped by 6 bases and J by 3 bases, with 14 bases between them. The CDR3 nucleotides are TGTGCCAGCAGGGAGGAGACCCAGTACACTGAAGCTTTCTTT. It translates to CASREETQYTEAFF.

Many counts were recorded for this clonotype. The chain combines TRBV27 with TRBJ2-3, with unresolved D. Germline V gene lookup returns CDR1 MNHEY and CDR2 SMNVEV (reference sequence). The V end lost 2 bases, the J end lost 3 bases, and 6 bases lay between the germline ends. The CDR3 runs to 13 residues. The CDR3, as DNA: TGTGCCAGCAGTTTAGGGGTTACAGATACGCAGTATTTT. Translating gives CASSLGVTDTQYF.

The V gene is TRBV19, the J gene TRBJ2-5; either TRBD1 or TRBD2 may fit D (6 bases each). The V end lost 4 bases, the J end lost 5 bases, and 17 bases lay between the germline ends. The germline gives CDR1 LNHDA, CDR2 SQIVND (reference sequence). The CDR3 is made up of 15 amino acids. In DNA, the CDR3 is TGTGCCAGTAGTAAGGGGGGTTCATTGAAGGAGACCCAGTACTTC. Protein: CASSKGGSLKETQYF.

The V and J genes are TRBV7-2 and TRBJ2-7; 14 bases line up with TRBD2. V lost 5 bases, J lost 7 bases, and 7 bases stayed unmatched. Germline CDR1 is SGHTA and CDR2 is FQGNSA. There are 15 residues in the CDR3. The CDR3 bases are TGTGCCAGCAGCCCAGCGGGACTAGCGGGAGTGGAGCAGTACTTC. It is translated as CASSPAGLAGVEQYF.